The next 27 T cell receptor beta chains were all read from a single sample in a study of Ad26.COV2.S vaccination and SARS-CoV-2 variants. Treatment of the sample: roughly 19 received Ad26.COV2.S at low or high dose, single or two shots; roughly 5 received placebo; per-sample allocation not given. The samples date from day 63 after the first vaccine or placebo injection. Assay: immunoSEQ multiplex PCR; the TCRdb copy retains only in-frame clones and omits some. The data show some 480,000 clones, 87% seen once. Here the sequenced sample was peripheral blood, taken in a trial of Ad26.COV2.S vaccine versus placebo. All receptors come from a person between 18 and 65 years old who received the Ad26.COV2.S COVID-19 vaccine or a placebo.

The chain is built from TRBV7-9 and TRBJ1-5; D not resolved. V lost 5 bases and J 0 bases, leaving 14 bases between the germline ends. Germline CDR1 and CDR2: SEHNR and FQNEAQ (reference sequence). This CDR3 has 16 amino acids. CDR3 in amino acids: CASSGRVTHSNQPQHF. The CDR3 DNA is TGTGCCAGCAGCGGGAGGGTGACGCATAGCAATCAGCCCCAGCATTTT. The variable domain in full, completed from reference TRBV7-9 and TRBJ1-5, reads DTGVSQNPRHKITKRGQNVTFRCDPISEHNRLYWYRQTLGQGPEFLTYFQNEAQLEKSRLLSDRFSAERPKGSFSTLEIQRTEQGDSAMYLCASSGRVTHSNQPQHFGDGTRLSIL.

CDR3 DNA sequence: TGTGCCAGCAGCCCATCGACAGGGGGAAGCAATCAGCCCCAGCATTTT. Translated: CASSPSTGGSNQPQHF. The chain uses TRBV7-9 and TRBJ1-5, with TRBD1 matching 9 bases. The CDR3 spans 16 residues. Germline V lookup: CDR1 SEHNR, CDR2 FQNEAQ (reference sequence). V was clipped by 5 bases and J by 1 base; unmatched bases: 6.

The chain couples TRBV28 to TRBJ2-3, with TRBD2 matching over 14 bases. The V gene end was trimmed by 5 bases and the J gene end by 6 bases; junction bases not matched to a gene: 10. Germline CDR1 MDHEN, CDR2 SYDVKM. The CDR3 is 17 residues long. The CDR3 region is CASSPYVGLAGVDTQYF. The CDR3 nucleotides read TGTGCCAGCAGTCCTTATGTGGGACTAGCGGGAGTGGATACGCAGTATTTT.

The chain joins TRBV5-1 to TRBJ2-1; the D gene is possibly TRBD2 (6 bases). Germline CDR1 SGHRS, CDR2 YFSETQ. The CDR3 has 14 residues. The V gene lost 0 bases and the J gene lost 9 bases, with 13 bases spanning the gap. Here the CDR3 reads CASSLEASGVEQFF. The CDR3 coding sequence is TGCGCCAGCAGCTTGGAGGCTTCGGGAGTTGAGCAGTTCTTC.

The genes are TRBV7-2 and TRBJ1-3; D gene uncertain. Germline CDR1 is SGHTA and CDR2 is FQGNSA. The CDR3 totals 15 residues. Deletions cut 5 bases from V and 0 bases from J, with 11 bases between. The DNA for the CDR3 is TGTGCCAGCAGCCCCAGTTTGAGCTCTGGAAACACCATATATTTT. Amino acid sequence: CASSPSLSSGNTIYF.

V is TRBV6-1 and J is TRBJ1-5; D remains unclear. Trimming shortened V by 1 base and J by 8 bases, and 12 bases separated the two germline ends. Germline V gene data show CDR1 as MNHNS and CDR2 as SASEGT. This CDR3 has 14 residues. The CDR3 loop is CASSEEGRREPQHF. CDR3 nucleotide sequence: TGTGCCAGCAGTGAAGAAGGGCGGCGGGAGCCCCAGCATTTT.

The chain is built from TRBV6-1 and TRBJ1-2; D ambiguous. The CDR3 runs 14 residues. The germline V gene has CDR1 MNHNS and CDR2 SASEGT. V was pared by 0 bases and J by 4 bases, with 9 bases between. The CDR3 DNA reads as TGTGCCAGCAGTGAAGCTTTTACAACCTATGGCTACACCTTC. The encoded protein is CASSEAFTTYGYTF.

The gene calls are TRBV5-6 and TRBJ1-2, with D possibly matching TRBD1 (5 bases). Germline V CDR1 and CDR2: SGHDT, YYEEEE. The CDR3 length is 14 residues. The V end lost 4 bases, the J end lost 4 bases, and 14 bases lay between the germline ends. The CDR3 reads CASSLGGGGYGYTF. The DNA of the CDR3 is TGTGCCAGCAGCCTCGGGGGAGGAGGCTATGGCTACACCTTC.

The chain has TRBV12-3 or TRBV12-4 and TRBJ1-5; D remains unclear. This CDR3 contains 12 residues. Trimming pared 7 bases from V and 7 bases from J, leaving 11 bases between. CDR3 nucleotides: TGTGCCAGCACAAAACAAGGCCAGCCCCAGCATTTT. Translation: CASTKQGQPQHF.

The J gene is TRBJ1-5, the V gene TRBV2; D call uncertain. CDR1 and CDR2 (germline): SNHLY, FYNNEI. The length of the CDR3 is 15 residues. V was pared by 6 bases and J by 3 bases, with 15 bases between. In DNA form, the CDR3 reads TGTGCCAGCAGAGTCTCGAGGACGGTCAATCAGCCCCAGCATTTT. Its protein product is CASRVSRTVNQPQHF.

The CDR3 nucleotides read TGTGCCAGCAGTTTATCGAGTAGGACTAGCGGCCACGCGTACCAAGAGACCCAGTACTTC. Residues: CASSLSSRTSGHAYQETQYF. V usage is TRBV27 and J usage is TRBJ2-5, with 10 positions matching TRBD2. The CDR3 is 20 residues long. With 0 bases clipped from V and 0 bases from J, the junction kept 13 bases outside the gene matches. CDR1 MNHEY and CDR2 SMNVEV come from the germline V gene (reference sequence).

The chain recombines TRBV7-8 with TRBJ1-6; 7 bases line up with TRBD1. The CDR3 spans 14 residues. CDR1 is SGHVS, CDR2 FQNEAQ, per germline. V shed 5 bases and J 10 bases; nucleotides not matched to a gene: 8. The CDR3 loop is CASSLGTDGSPLHF. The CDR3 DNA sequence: TGTGCCAGCAGCCTAGGGACAGACGGATCACCCCTCCACTTT.

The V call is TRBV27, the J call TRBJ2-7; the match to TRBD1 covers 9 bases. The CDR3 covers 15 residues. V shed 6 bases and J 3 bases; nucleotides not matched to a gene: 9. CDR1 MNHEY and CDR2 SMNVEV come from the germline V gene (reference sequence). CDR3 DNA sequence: TGTGCCAGCAGCCTATACGGACAGGGGAACTACGAGCAGTACTTC. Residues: CASSLYGQGNYEQYF.

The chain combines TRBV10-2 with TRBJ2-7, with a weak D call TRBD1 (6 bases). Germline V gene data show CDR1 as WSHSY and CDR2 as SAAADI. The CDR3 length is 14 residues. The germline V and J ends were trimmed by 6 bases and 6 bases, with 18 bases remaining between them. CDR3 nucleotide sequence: TGCGCCAGCAGCCAAATAATGGACAGTGGCGAGCAGTACTTC. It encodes CASSQIMDSGEQYF.

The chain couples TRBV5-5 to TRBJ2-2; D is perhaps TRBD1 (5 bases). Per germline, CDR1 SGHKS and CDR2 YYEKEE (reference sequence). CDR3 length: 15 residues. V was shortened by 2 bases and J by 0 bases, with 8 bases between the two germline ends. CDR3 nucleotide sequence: TGTGCCAGCAGCTTCCCAGGGACGAACACCGGGGAGCTGTTTTTT. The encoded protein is CASSFPGTNTGELFF.

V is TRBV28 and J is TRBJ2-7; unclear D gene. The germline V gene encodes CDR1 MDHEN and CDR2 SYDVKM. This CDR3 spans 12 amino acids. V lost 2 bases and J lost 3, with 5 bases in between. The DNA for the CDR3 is TGTGCCAGCAGTTTAACGCTCTACGAGCAGTACTTC. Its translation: CASSLTLYEQYF. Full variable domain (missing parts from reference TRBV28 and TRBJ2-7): DVKVTQSSRYLVKRTGEKVFLECVQDMDHENMFWYRQDPGLGLRLIYFSYDVKMKEKGDIPEGYSVSREKKERFSLILESASTNQTSMYLCASSLTLYEQYFGPGTRLTVT.

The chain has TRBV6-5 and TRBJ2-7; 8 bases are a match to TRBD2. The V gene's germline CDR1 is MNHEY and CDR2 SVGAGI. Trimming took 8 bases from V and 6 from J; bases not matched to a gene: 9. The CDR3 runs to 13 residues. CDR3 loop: CASSPRGGGEQYF. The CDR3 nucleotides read TGTGCCAGCTCTCCTCGGGGGGGAGGCGAGCAGTACTTC.

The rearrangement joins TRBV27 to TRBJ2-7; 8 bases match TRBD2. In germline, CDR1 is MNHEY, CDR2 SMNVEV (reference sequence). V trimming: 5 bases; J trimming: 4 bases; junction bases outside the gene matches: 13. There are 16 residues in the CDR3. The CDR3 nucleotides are TGTGCCAGCAGTCCCGCATCGTTAGCGGGGCGTTACGAGCAGTACTTC. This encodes CASSPASLAGRYEQYF.

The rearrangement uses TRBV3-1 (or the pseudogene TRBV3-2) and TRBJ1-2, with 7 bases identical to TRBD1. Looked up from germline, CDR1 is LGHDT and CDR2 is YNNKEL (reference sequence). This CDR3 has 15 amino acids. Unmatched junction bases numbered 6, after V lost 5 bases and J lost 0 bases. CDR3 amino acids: CASSKTGSPNYGYTF. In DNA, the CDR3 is TGTGCCAGCAGCAAGACAGGGTCCCCTAACTATGGCTACACCTTC.

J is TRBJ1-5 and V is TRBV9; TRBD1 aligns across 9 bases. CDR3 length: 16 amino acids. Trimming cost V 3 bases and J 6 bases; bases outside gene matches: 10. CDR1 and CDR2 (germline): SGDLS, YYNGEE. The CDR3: CASSATGTGMGQPQHF. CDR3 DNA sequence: TGTGCCAGCAGCGCCACCGGGACAGGGATGGGTCAGCCCCAGCATTTT.

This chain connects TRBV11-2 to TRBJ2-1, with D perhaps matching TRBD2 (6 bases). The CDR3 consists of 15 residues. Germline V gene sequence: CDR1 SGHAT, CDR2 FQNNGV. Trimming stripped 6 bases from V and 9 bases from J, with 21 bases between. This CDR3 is CASREAGSRRSEQFF. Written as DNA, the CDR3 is TGTGCCAGCAGGGAAGCGGGTAGTAGAAGATCTGAGCAGTTCTTC. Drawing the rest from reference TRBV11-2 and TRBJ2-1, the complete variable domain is EAGVAQSPRYKIIEKRQSVAFWCNPISGHATLYWYQQILGQGPKLLIQFQNNGVVDDSQLPKDRFSAERLKGVDSTLKIQPAKLEDSAVYLCASREAGSRRSEQFFGPGTRLTVL.

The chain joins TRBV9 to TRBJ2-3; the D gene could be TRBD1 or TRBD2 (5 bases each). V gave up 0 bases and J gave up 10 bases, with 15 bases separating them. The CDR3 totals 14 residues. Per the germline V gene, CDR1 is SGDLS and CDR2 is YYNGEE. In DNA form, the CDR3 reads TGTGCCAGCAGCGTAGACCCCGGGACCACTCCGCAGTATTTT. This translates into CASSVDPGTTPQYF.

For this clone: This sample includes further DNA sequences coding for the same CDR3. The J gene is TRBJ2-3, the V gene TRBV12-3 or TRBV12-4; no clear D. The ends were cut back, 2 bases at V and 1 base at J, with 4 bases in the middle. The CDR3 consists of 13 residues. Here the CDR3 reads CASSLRGTDTQYF. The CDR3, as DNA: TGTGCCAGCAGTTTAAGGGGCACAGATACGCAGTATTTT.

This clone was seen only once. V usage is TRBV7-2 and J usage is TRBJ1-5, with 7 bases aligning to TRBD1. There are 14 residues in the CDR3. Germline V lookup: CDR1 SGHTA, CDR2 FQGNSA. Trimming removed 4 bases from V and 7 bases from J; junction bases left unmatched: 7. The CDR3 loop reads CASSSDRLRQPQHF. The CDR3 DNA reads TGTGCCAGCAGCTCGGACAGGTTGAGGCAGCCCCAGCATTTT.

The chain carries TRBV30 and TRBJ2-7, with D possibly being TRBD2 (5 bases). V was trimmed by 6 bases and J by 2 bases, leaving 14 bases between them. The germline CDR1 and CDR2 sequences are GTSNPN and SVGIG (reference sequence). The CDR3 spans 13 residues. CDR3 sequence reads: CACRSRGTYEQYF. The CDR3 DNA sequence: TGTGCCTGCCGTTCCCGGGGAACCTACGAGCAGTACTTC.

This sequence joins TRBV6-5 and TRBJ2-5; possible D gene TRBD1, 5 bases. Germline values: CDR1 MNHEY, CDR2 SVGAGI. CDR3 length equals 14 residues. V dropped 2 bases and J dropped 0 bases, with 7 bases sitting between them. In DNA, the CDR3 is TGTGCCAGCAGTTACAGGGGAAACCAAGAGACCCAGTACTTC. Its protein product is CASSYRGNQETQYF.

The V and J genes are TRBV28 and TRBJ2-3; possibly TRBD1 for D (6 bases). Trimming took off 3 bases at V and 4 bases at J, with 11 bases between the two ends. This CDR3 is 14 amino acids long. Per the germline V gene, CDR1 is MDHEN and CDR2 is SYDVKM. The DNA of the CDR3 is TGTGCCAGCAGTTTGCAAACAGGGTCAGATACGCAGTATTTT. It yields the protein CASSLQTGSDTQYF.